This T cell receptor beta chain was recorded in a study of blood T cell repertoires in COVID-19. Study-wide background: Spain, Italy and the United States supplied samples that represented acute and convalescent COVID-19. The analysed material was cDNA or gDNA that came from T cells, B-cell-depleted T cells, or PBMCs.

Authors' data handling: Reference gene primers were amplified, and this amplification served to estimate nucleated cell counts. Using immunoSEQ multiplex PCR, the repertoire was profiled, and TCRdb retains in-frame clones only, with some absent. D and trimming were read from the DNA, whereas the V and J calls and clone size are those reported in that table. Of some 100,000 clones listed, 90% are singletons. The CDR3 sequence is 16 residues long. The clonotype comes from a man between 45 and 60 years old with acute or convalescent COVID-19. Specimen: peripheral blood. The V call is TRBV7-5, the J call TRBJ2-1; the table's D call, TRBD1, was not checked against the DNA. TRBV7-5 represents a pseudogene. CDR3 DNA sequence: TGTGTCAGAAGCTTAGGTTCGTGTTCTGGGGCCAATGAGCAGTTCTTC. It encodes CVRSLGSCSGANEQFF.